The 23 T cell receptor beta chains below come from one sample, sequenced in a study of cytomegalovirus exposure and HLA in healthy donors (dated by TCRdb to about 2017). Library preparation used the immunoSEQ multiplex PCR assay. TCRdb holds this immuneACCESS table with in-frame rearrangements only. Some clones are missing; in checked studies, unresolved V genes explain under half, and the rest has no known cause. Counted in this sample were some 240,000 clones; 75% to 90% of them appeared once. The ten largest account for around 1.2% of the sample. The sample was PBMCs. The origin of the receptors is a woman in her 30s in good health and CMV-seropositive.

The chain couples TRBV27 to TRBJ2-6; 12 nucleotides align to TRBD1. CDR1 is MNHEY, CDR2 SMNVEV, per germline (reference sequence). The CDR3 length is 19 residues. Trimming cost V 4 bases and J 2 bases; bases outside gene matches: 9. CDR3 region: CASSSWGQGALPGANVLTF. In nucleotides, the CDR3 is TGTGCCAGCAGTTCCTGGGGACAGGGGGCGCTTCCTGGGGCCAACGTCCTGACTTTC.

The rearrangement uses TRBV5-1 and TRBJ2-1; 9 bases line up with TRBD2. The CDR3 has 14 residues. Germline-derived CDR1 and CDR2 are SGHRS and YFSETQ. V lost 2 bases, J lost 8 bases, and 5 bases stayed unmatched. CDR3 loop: CASSFASGMDEQFF. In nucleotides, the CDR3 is TGCGCCAGCAGCTTTGCTAGCGGGATGGATGAGCAGTTCTTC.

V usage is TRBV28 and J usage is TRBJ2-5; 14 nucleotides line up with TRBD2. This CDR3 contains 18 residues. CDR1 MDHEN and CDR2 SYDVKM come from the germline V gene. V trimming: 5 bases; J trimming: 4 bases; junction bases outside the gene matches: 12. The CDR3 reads CASSPGGLAGEWGETQYF. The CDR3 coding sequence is TGTGCCAGCAGTCCCGGGGGACTAGCGGGAGAGTGGGGAGAGACCCAGTACTTC. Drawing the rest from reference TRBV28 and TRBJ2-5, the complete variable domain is DVKVTQSSRYLVKRTGEKVFLECVQDMDHENMFWYRQDPGLGLRLIYFSYDVKMKEKGDIPEGYSVSREKKERFSLILESASTNQTSMYLCASSPGGLAGEWGETQYFGPGTRLLVL.

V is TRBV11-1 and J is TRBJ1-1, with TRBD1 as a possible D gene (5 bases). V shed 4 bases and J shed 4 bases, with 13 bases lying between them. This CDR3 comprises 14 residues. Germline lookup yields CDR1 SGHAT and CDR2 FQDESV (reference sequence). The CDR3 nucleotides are TGTGCCAGCAGCTCGGCAGGGTGGGTCACTGAAGCTTTCTTT. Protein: CASSSAGWVTEAFF.

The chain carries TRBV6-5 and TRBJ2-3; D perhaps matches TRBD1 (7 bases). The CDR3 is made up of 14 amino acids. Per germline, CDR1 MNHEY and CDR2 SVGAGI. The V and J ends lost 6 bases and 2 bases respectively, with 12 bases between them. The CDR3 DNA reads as TGTGCCAGCAGCGACAGGGACTTCACAGATACGCAGTATTTT. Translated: CASSDRDFTDTQYF.

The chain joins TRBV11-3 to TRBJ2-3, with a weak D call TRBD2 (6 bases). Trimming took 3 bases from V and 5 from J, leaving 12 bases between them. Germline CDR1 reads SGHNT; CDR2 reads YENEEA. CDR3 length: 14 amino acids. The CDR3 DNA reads TGTGCCAGCAGCTTTGCGGGGCGCGTAGATACGCAGTATTTT. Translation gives CASSFAGRVDTQYF.

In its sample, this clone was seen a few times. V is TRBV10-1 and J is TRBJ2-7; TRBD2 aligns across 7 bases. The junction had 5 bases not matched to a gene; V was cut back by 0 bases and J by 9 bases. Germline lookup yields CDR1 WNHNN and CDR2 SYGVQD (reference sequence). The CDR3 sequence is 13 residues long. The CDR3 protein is CASSESAGVVQYF. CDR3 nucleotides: TGCGCCAGCAGTGAGTCGGCGGGAGTAGTGCAGTACTTC.

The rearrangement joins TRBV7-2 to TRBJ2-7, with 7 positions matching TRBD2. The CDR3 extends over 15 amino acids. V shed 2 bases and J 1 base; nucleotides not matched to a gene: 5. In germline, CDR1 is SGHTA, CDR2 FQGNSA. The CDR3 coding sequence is TGTGCCAGCAGCTTATCTCTAGCGGCATCCTACGAGCAGTACTTC. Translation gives CASSLSLAASYEQYF.

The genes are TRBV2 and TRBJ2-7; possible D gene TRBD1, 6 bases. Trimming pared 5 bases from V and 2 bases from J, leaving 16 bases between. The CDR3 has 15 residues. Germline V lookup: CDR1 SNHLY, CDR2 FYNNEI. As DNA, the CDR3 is TGTGCCAGCAGTTACGTACAGGGATCGGCCTACGAGCAGTACTTC. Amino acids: CASSYVQGSAYEQYF.

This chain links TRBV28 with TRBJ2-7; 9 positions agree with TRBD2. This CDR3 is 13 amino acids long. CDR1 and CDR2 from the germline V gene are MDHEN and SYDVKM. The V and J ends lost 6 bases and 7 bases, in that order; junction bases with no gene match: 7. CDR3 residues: CASRPGLAREQYF. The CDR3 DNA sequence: TGTGCCAGCAGGCCGGGACTAGCAAGGGAGCAGTACTTC. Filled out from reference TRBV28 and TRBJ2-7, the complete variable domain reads DVKVTQSSRYLVKRTGEKVFLECVQDMDHENMFWYRQDPGLGLRLIYFSYDVKMKEKGDIPEGYSVSREKKERFSLILESASTNQTSMYLCASRPGLAREQYFGPGTRLTVT.

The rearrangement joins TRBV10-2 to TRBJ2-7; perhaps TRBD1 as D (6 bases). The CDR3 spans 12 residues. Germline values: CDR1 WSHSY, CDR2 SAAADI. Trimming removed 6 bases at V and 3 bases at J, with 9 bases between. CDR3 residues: CASSLGHYEQYF. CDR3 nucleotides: TGCGCCAGCAGCCTGGGACACTACGAGCAGTACTTC.

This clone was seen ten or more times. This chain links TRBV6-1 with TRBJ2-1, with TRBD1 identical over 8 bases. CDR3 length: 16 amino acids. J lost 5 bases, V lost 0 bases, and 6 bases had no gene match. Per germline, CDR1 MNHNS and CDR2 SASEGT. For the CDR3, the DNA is TGTGCCAGCAGTGAAGCGCAGGAGACAGGGGACAATGAGCAGTTCTTC. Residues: CASSEAQETGDNEQFF.

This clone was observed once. CDR3 nucleotide sequence: TGTGCCAGCAGTTTATCTGTCGCAGGGTTTTATGGCTACACCTTC. Its translation is CASSLSVAGFYGYTF. The V and J genes are TRBV27 and TRBJ1-2; possibly TRBD1 for D (5 bases). The length of the CDR3 is 15 residues. Trimming took off 0 bases at V and 5 bases at J, with 13 bases between the two ends. Germline CDR1 is MNHEY and CDR2 is SMNVEV (reference sequence).

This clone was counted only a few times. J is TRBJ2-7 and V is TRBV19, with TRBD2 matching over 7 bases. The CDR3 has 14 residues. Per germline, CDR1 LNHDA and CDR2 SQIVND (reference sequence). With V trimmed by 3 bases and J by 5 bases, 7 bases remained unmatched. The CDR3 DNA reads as TGTGCCAGTAGTATGGGGGGGACCGCCCACGAGCAGTACTTC. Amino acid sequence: CASSMGGTAHEQYF. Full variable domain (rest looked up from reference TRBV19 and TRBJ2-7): DGGITQSPKYLFRKEGQNVTLSCEQNLNHDAMYWYRQDPGQGLRLIYYSQIVNDFQKGDIAEGYSVSREKKESFPLTVTSAQKNPTAFYLCASSMGGTAHEQYFGPGTRLTVT.

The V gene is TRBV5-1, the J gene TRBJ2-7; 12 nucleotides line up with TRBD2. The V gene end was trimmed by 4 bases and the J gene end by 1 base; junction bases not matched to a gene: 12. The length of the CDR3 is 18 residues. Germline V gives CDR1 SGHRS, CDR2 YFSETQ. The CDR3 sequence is CASSPGPTSGSASYEQYF. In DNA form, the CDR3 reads TGCGCCAGCAGCCCAGGGCCGACTAGCGGGAGTGCGTCCTACGAGCAGTACTTC.

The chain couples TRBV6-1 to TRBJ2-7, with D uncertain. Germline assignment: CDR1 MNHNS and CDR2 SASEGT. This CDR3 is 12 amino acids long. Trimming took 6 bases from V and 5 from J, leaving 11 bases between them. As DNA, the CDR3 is TGTGCCAGCAGAGAGACTCTCGACGAGCAGTACTTC. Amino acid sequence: CASRETLDEQYF.

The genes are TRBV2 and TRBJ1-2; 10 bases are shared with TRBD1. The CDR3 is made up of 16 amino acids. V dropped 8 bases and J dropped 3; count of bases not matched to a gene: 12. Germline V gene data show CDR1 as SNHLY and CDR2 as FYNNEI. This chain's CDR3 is CASSLPTGGAYYGYTF. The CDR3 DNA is TGTGCCAGCTCCCTCCCGACAGGGGGCGCCTACTATGGCTACACCTTC.

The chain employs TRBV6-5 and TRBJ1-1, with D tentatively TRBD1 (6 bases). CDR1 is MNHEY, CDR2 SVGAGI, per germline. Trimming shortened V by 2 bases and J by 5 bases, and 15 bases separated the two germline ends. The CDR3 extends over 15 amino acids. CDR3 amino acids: CASSYGGRVGTEAFF. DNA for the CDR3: TGTGCCAGCAGTTACGGGGGCAGGGTAGGGACTGAAGCTTTCTTT.

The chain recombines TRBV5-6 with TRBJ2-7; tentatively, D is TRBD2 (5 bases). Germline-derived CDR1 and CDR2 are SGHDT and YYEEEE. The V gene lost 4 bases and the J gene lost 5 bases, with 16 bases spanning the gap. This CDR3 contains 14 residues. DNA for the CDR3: TGTGCCAGCAGCCAGGACTTAGCAGACCACGAGCAGTACTTC. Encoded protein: CASSQDLADHEQYF.

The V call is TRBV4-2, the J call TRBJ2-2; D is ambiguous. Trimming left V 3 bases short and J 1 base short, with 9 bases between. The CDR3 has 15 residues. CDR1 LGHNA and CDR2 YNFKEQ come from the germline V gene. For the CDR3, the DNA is TGTGCCAGCAGCCAGAGCCCCAAGAACACCGGGGAGCTGTTTTTT. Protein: CASSQSPKNTGELFF.

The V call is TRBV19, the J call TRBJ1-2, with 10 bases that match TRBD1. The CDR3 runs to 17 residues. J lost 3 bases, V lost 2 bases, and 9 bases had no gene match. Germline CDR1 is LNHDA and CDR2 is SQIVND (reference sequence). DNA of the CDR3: TGTGCCAGTAGTATATATTTGGGGACAGGGGAGCACTATGGCTACACCTTC. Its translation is CASSIYLGTGEHYGYTF.

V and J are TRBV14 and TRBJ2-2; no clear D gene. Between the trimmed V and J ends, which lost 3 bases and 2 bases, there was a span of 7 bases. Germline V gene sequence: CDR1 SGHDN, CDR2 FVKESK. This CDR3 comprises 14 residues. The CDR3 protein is CASSHRVNTGELFF. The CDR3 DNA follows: TGTGCCAGCAGCCATCGCGTTAACACCGGGGAGCTGTTTTTT.

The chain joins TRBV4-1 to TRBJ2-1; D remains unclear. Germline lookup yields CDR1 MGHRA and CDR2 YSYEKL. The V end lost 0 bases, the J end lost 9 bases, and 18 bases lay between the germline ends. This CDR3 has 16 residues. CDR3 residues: CASSQDFGPPAGEQFF. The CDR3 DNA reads TGCGCCAGCAGCCAAGATTTTGGCCCGCCGGCAGGTGAGCAGTTCTTC.